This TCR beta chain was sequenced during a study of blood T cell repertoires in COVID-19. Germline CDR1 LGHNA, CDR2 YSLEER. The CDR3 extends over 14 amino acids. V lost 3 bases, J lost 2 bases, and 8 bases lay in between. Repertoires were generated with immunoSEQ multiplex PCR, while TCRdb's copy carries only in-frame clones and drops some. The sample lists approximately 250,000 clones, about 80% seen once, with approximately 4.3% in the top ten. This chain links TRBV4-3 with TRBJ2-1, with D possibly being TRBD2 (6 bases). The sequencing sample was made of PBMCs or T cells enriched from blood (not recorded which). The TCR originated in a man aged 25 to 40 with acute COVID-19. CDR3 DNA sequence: TGCGCCAGCAGCCACCGGACTACCTACAATGAGCAGTTCTTC. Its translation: CASSHRTTYNEQFF.